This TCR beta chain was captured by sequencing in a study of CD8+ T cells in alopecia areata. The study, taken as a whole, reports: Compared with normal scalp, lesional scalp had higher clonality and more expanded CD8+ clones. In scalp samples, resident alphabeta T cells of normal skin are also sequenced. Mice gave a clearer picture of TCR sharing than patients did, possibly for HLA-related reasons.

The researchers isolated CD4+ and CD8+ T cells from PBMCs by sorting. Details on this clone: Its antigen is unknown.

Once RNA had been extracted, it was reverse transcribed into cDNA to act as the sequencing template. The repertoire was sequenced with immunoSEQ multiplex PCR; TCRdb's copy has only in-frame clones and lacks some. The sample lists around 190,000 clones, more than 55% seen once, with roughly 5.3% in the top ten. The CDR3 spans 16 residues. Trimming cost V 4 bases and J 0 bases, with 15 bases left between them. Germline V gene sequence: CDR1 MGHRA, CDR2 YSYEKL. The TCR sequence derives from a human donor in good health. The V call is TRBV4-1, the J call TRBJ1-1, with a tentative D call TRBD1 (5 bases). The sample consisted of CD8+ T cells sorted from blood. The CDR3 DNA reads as TGCGCCAGCAGCCTTCCCCCGGGACCGGTGAACACTGAAGCTTTCTTT. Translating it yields CASSLPPGPVNTEAFF.